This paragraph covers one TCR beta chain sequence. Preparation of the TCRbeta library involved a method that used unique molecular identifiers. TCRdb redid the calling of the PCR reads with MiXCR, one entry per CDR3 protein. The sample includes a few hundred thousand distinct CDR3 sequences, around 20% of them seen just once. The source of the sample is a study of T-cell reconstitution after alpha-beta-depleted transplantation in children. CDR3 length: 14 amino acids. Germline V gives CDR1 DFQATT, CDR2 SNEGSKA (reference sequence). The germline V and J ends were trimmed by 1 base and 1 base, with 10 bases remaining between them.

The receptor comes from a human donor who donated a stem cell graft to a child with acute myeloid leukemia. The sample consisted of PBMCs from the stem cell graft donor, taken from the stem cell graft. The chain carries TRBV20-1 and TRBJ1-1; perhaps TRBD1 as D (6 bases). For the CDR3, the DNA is TGCAGTGCTAGAGTGCAGGGGACGAACACTGAAGCTTTCTTT. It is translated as CSARVQGTNTEAFF.